One sample yielded the 26 T cell receptor beta chains listed below, sequenced in a study of cytomegalovirus exposure and HLA in healthy donors. The PCR made use of 60 Vbeta and 13 Jbeta primers. Data came from immunoSEQ multiplex PCR; TCRdb stores just in-frame clones and leaves some out. The data hold approximately 75,000 clones, with 80% to 90% observed a single time. The sample consisted of PBMCs. The origin of the receptors is a man aged 65-85 years in good health and CMV-seropositive.

The genes are TRBV11-2 and TRBJ1-1, with TRBD1 identical over 7 bases. The J segment lost 2 bases and the V segment lost 3 bases, leaving 3 bases of the junction unmatched. This CDR3 spans 14 amino acids. CDR1 and CDR2 (germline): SGHAT, FQNNGV. In DNA, the CDR3 is TGTGCCAGCAGCTTTCAGGGGGGCAACACTGAAGCTTTCTTT. Its protein product is CASSFQGGNTEAFF.

V is TRBV6-7 and J is TRBJ1-4, with D unresolved. TRBV6-7 is marked as an open reading frame, function uncertain. Trimming shortened V by 5 bases and J by 13 bases, and 11 bases separated the two germline ends. The CDR3 has 11 amino acids. CDR3 sequence: CASSGPVGLFF. CDR3 DNA: TGTGCCAGCAGTGGGCCGGTTGGACTGTTTTTT.

The CDR3 loop is CASSQEYSAEPEQFF. DNA for the CDR3: TGCGCCAGCAGCCAAGAGTATTCAGCGGAACCTGAGCAGTTCTTC. The genes are TRBV4-3 and TRBJ2-1, with a tentative D call TRBD2 (5 bases). The V gene's germline CDR1 is LGHNA and CDR2 YSLEER. Trimming removed 0 bases at V and 9 bases at J, with 15 bases between. The CDR3 extends over 15 amino acids.

The chain combines TRBV29-1 with TRBJ2-1; 7 bases align to TRBD1. This CDR3 has 14 amino acids. J gave up 3 bases and V 1 base, and 3 bases lay outside the gene matches. The germline V gene encodes CDR1 SQVTM and CDR2 ANQGSEA. CDR3 DNA: TGCAGCGTTGAAGGCGGACAGGTCTACAATGAGCAGTTCTTC. This gives the protein CSVEGGQVYNEQFF.

With regard to this clone: The junction departs from the called germline gene at one end, perhaps through a read error. The chain joins TRBV11-2 to TRBJ2-7, with D possibly matching TRBD2 (7 bases). CDR1 and CDR2 (germline): SGHAT, FQNNGV. The CDR3 has 15 residues. CDR3: CASSLDVGGPREQYF. The CDR3 DNA sequence: TGTGCCAGCAGCCTAGACGTGGGGGGGCCCCGGGAGCAGTACTTC.

The chain joins TRBV28 to TRBJ2-1, with 8 bases matching TRBD1. The length of the CDR3 is 16 residues. The germline V gene has CDR1 MDHEN and CDR2 SYDVKM. The J segment lost 3 bases and the V segment lost 4 bases, leaving 8 bases of the junction unmatched. CDR3 in amino acids: CASSSSGGPYYNEQFF. Written as DNA, the CDR3 is TGTGCCAGCAGTTCCTCAGGGGGCCCCTACTACAATGAGCAGTTCTTC.

J is TRBJ2-3 and V is TRBV9; weak D call: TRBD2 (6 bases). Germline CDR1 is SGDLS and CDR2 is YYNGEE. The length of the CDR3 is 15 residues. The V end was cut by 7 bases, the J end by 4 bases, with 19 bases between. The CDR3 reads CASSAGAGFADTQYF. The CDR3 region has the DNA TGTGCCAGCTCGGCGGGCGCGGGGTTTGCAGATACGCAGTATTTT.

V and J are TRBV6-6 and TRBJ2-1; 12 bases align to TRBD2. The V and J ends lost 7 bases and 2 bases, in that order; junction bases with no gene match: 0. This CDR3 spans 14 amino acids. The V gene's germline CDR1 is MNHNY and CDR2 SVGAGI (reference sequence). The CDR3 loop is CASTSGGAYNEQFF. DNA of the CDR3: TGTGCCAGCACTAGCGGGGGGGCCTACAATGAGCAGTTCTTC.

V and J are TRBV5-5 and TRBJ2-7, with 7 positions matching TRBD2. In germline, CDR1 is SGHKS, CDR2 YYEKEE (reference sequence). The CDR3 has 13 residues. The J segment lost 6 bases and the V segment lost 2 bases, leaving 5 bases of the junction unmatched. CDR3 DNA sequence: TGTGCCAGCAGCTTTTCATGGACTAGCGAGCAGTACTTC. This codes for CASSFSWTSEQYF.

The rearrangement joins TRBV5-1 to TRBJ2-6, with TRBD1 matching 7 bases. Germline trimming cut 4 bases from V and 4 bases from J; bases unmatched to any gene: 11. CDR3 length: 17 residues. CDR1 is SGHRS and CDR2 is YFSETQ in the germline V gene. CDR3 in amino acids: CASSMTGLLSGANVLTF. CDR3 DNA sequence: TGCGCCAGCAGCATGACAGGGCTACTCTCAGGGGCCAACGTCCTGACTTTC.

The V and J genes are TRBV16 and TRBJ1-5; tentatively, D is TRBD1 (5 bases). The length of the CDR3 is 15 residues. The V end was cut by 2 bases, the J end by 7 bases, with 15 bases between. The germline CDR1 and CDR2 sequences are KGHSY and FQNENV. The CDR3 coding sequence is TGTGCCAGCAGCCAAATGGTGGTCGGGGGGCAGCCCCAGCATTTT. Residues: CASSQMVVGGQPQHF.

The chain employs TRBV9 and TRBJ2-1; 8 bases agree with TRBD2. CDR3 length equals 15 residues. Germline lookup yields CDR1 SGDLS and CDR2 YYNGEE. The V and J ends lost 2 bases and 6 bases, in that order; junction bases with no gene match: 7. CDR3 DNA sequence: TGTGCCAGCAGCGTTTCTAGCGGGCTTGGCAATGAGCAGTTCTTC. It specifies CASSVSSGLGNEQFF.

The chain combines TRBV7-9 with TRBJ2-3; 7 positions match TRBD2. The CDR3 has 16 amino acids. Germline CDR1 and CDR2: SEHNR and FQNEAQ (reference sequence). Trimming removed 4 bases from V and 5 bases from J; junction bases left unmatched: 12. The DNA for the CDR3 is TGTGCCAGCAGCTCGAGACTAGCCCGGGAGAAAGATACGCAGTATTTT. Translating it yields CASSSRLAREKDTQYF.

This clone was observed a handful of times. The rearrangement joins TRBV28 to TRBJ2-7; tentative D call: TRBD1 (6 bases). The germline CDR1 and CDR2 sequences are MDHEN and SYDVKM. The V and J ends lost 7 bases and 3 bases respectively, with 16 bases between them. The CDR3 is made up of 14 amino acids. In DNA form, the CDR3 reads TGTGCCAGCATGGTAGGGGGTTCAGGCTACGAGCAGTACTTC. This gives the protein CASMVGGSGYEQYF.

Written as DNA, the CDR3 is TGCGCCAGCAGCTTGGGGGGGGACACAGATACGCAGTATTTT. Protein product: CASSLGGDTDTQYF. The V gene is TRBV5-1, the J gene TRBJ2-3; tentative D call: TRBD2 (6 bases). CDR1 and CDR2 from the germline V gene are SGHRS and YFSETQ. CDR3 length: 14 residues. V lost 0 bases, J lost 2 bases, and 7 bases lay in between.

This clone came up a few times. V gene TRBV4-1 combines with J gene TRBJ1-3; 8 nucleotides agree with TRBD1. This CDR3 comprises 15 residues. After removal of 4 bases from V and 4 bases from J, the junction contained 6 bases not matched to a gene. Germline assignment: CDR1 MGHRA and CDR2 YSYEKL. Here the CDR3 DNA reads TGCGCCAGCAGCCCTAGGACAGGGCAAGGAAACACCATATATTTT. Translated, it gives CASSPRTGQGNTIYF.

The chain links TRBV6-1 to TRBJ1-2; D might be TRBD1 (6 bases). Trimming cost V 6 bases and J 6 bases, with 17 bases left between them. The CDR3 extends over 14 amino acids. Germline V gene data show CDR1 as MNHNS and CDR2 as SASEGT. CDR3: CASRYRVLVNGYTF. CDR3 nucleotides: TGTGCCAGCAGGTACAGGGTATTAGTGAATGGCTACACCTTC.

The chain carries TRBV5-1 and TRBJ1-6; 10 positions agree with TRBD1. CDR1 SGHRS and CDR2 YFSETQ come from the germline V gene. The trim removed 4 bases at V and 8 bases at J, leaving 6 bases unmatched. CDR3 length: 15 amino acids. CDR3 DNA sequence: TGCGCCAGCAGCGCCTCCGGGACAGGGGATTCACCCCTCCACTTT. Translated, it gives CASSASGTGDSPLHF.

This chain connects TRBV19 to TRBJ2-7; 8 positions match TRBD2. The CDR3 has 15 residues. The V gene's germline CDR1 is LNHDA and CDR2 SQIVND (reference sequence). J lost 0 bases, V lost 5 bases, and 6 bases had no gene match. The CDR3 reads CASSAPGTSSYEQYF. CDR3 DNA: TGTGCCAGTAGTGCCCCCGGGACTAGCTCCTACGAGCAGTACTTC.

The chain combines TRBV18 with TRBJ2-7; tentatively, D is TRBD1 (6 bases). This CDR3 comprises 14 residues. Germline V CDR1 and CDR2: KGHSH, LQKENI. Deletions cut 2 bases from V and 4 bases from J, with 12 bases between. CDR3 loop: CASSPARTAYEQYF. The CDR3 DNA reads TGTGCCAGCTCACCAGCTAGGACAGCGTACGAGCAGTACTTC.

The V and J genes are TRBV5-4 and TRBJ2-5; 11 nucleotides agree with TRBD1. The CDR3 has 16 amino acids. Germline lookup yields CDR1 SGHNT and CDR2 YYREEE (reference sequence). Trimming took 4 bases from V and 2 from J; bases not matched to a gene: 7. CDR3 residues: CASSPGQGVRQETQYF. DNA for the CDR3: TGTGCCAGCAGCCCGGGACAGGGGGTCCGACAAGAGACCCAGTACTTC.

As to this clone: A junction boundary mismatches the germline segment, possibly from a read error. This chain uses TRBV28 with TRBJ1-1, with 7 bases aligning to TRBD1. The CDR3 is 12 amino acids. The germline gives CDR1 MDHEN, CDR2 SYDVKM. The CDR3 loop is CASSLLQEQGVF. The CDR3 bases are TGTGCCAGCAGTTTACTACAGGAGCAGGGGGTCTTT.

The chain uses TRBV7-8 and TRBJ2-1, with TRBD1 as a possible D gene (6 bases). Deletions cut 6 bases from V and 4 bases from J, with 16 bases between. Germline lookup yields CDR1 SGHVS and CDR2 FQNEAQ. This CDR3 is 15 amino acids long. The CDR3 is CASSRTGTQYNEQFF. The CDR3 DNA sequence: TGTGCCAGCAGTCGCACCGGGACACAATACAATGAGCAGTTCTTC.

This clone was seen only once. CDR3 coding DNA: TGTGCCAGCAGGGGTCCGGGAAGCTCCTACAATGAGCAGTTCTTC. It codes for CASRGPGSSYNEQFF. This chain links TRBV9 with TRBJ2-1, with D perhaps TRBD2 (5 bases). The germline CDR1 and CDR2 sequences are SGDLS and YYNGEE. This CDR3 region has 15 residues. Trimming stripped 5 bases from V and 0 bases from J, with 12 bases between.

The V gene is TRBV4-2, the J gene TRBJ1-4; D possibly corresponds to TRBD1 (6 bases). The CDR3 sequence is 18 residues long. Trimming removed 0 bases at V and 0 bases at J, with 14 bases between. The germline CDR1 and CDR2 sequences are LGHNA and YNFKEQ. The CDR3 here is CASSQDLRGGATNEKLFF. CDR3 coding DNA: TGTGCCAGCAGCCAAGATCTTCGAGGGGGTGCAACTAATGAAAAACTGTTTTTT.

The chain employs TRBV27 and TRBJ2-3; 10 nucleotides match TRBD2. The ends lost 4 bases at V and 8 bases at J; junction bases unmatched: 6. CDR3 length equals 14 residues. CDR1 MNHEY and CDR2 SMNVEV come from the germline V gene (reference sequence). CDR3 sequence (DNA): TGTGCCAGCAGTTCCCTAGCGGGAGAGGGTACGCAGTATTTT. Amino acid sequence: CASSSLAGEGTQYF.